The present TCR beta chain was sequenced within a study of blood T cell repertoires in COVID-19. Across the whole study: The United States, Italy and Spain supplied acute and convalescent COVID-19 samples. The analysed material was cDNA or gDNA that came from T cells, B-cell-depleted T cells, or PBMCs.

V was shortened by 7 bases and J by 3 bases, with 19 bases between the two germline ends. This CDR3 contains 16 residues. Germline values: CDR1 SNHLY, CDR2 FYNNEI. Original data processing: Estimation of nucleated cell counts relied on the amplification of reference gene primers. Data came from immunoSEQ multiplex PCR; TCRdb stores just in-frame clones and leaves some out. That table is the source of V, J and clone size, and D and trimming were worked out from the DNA. This sample yields over 300,000 clones, of which 65% to 90% are seen a single time; roughly 7.8% belongs to the top ten. This clone was counted a single time.

Sequencing input: peripheral blood. J is TRBJ1-5 and V is TRBV2; a weak D match, TRBD1 (5 bases). This TCR was recovered from a human donor in a cohort sampled during active COVID-19. In DNA form, the CDR3 reads TGTGCCAGCACGGCCCCAGAAGGGGTGAACAATCAGCCCCAGCATTTT. Its translation is CASTAPEGVNNQPQHF.